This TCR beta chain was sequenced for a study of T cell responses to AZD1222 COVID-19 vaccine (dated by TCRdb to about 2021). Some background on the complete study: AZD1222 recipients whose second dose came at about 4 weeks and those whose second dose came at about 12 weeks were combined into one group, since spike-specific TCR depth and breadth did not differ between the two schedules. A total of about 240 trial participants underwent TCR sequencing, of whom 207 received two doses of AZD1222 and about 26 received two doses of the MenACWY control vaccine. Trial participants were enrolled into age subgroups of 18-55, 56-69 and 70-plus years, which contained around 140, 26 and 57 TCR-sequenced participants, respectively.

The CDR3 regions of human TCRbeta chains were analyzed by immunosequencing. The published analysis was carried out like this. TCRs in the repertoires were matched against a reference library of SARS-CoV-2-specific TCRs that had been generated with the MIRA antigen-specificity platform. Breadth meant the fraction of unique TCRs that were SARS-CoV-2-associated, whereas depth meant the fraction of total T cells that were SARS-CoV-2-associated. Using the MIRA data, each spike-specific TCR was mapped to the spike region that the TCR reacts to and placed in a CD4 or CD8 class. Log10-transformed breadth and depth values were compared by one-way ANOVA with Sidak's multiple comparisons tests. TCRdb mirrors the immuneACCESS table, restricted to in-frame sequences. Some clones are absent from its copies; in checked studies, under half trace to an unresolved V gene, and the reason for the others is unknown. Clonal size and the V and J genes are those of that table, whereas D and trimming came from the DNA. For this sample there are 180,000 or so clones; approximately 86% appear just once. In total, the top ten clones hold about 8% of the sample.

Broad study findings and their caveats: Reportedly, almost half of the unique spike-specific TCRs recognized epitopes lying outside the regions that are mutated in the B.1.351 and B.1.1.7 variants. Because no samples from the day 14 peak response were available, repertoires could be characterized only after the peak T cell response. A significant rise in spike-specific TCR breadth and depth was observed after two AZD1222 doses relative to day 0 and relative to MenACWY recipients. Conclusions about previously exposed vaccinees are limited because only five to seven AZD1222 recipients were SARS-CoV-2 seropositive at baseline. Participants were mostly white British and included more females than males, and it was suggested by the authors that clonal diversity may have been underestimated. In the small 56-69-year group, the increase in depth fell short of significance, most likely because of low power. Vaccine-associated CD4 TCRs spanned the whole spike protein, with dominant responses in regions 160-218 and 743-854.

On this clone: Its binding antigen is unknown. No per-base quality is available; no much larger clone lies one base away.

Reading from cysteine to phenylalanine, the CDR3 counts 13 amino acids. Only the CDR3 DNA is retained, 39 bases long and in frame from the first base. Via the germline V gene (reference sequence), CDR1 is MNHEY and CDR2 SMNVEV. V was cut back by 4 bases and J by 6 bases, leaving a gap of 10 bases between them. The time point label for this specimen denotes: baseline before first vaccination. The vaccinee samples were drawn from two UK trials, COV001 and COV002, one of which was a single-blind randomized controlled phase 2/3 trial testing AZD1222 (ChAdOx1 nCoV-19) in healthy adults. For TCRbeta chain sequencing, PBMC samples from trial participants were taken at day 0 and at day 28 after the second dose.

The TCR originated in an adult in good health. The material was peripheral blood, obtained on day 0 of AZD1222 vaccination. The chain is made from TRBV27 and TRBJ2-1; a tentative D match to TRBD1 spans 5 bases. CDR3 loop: CASSYQGLNEQFF. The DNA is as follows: TGTGCCAGCAGTTACCAGGGTCTCAATGAGCAGTTCTTC.